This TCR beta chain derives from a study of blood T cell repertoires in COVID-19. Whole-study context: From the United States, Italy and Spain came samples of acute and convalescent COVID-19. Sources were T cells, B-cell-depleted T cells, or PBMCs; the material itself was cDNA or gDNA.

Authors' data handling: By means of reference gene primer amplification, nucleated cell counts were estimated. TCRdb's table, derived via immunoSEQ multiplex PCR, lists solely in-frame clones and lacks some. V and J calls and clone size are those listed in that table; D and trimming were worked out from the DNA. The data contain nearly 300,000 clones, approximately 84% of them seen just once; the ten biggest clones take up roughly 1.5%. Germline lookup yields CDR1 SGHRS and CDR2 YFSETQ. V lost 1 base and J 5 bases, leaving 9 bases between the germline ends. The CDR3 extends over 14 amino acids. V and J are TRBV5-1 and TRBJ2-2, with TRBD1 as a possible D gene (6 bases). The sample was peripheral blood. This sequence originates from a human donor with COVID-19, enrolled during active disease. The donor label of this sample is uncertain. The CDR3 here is CASSLLQGTGELFF. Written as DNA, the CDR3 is TGCGCCAGCAGCTTGCTACAGGGAACCGGGGAGCTGTTTTTT.